This T cell receptor (beta chain) was profiled in a study of OX40 agonist ivuxolimab in advanced cancers. Background on the study: Patients received the agonistic anti-OX40 (CD134) antibody ivuxolimab. Every patient in dose escalation had hepatocellular carcinoma, melanoma, renal cell or head and neck cancer.

Whole-study findings and limits: With doses of 0.1 to 3.0 mg/kg, CD4+ and CD8+ blood T cells had undergone clonal expansion by week 6.

TCRdb's copy holds only in-frame clones and misses some; the assay was immunoSEQ multiplex PCR. This sample has tens of thousands of clones, with just under 85% found just once. This clone was seen once. What it binds is not known. With baseline, cycle 4 day 1, and cycle 7 day 1 as timepoints, blood was sampled. This CDR3 comprises 15 residues. The V end lost 1 base, the J end lost 1 base, and 10 bases lay between the germline ends. Germline CDR1 reads SGHNT; CDR2 reads YENEEA. The receptor was derived from an adult with an advanced solid tumor such as melanoma, head and neck, liver or kidney cancer. The chain joins TRBV11-3 to TRBJ1-1; D not certain. The material sequenced was CD4+ or CD8+ T cells sorted from blood, taken in a trial of the OX40 agonist ivuxolimab. The CDR3 sequence is CASSLGGIRNTEAFF. CDR3 DNA sequence: TGTGCCAGCAGCTTAGGTGGCATTAGGAACACTGAAGCTTTCTTT.